This T cell receptor (beta chain) was documented in a study of CD4+ T cells in melanoma. Overall study findings and caveats: A reported correlation linked neoantigen-specific CD4+ T cells to CD8+, macrophage and B cell function. In melanoma, neoantigen-specific CD4+ T cells reportedly differed in differentiation state.

The method was immunoSEQ multiplex PCR; TCRdb's version includes in-frame clones alone and lacks a portion of them. The sample shows some 13,000 clones, more than 60% of them seen only once. This clone has a single count. Its antigen is as yet unknown. The CDR3 has 16 residues. CDR1 SGHNT and CDR2 YYREEE come from the germline V gene (reference sequence). Trimming cost V 1 base and J 4 bases, with 15 bases left between them. This sequence was found in a human donor with melanoma. This chain connects TRBV5-4 to TRBJ2-1; D is undetermined. Sequencing input: cells from a culture (not recorded whether cultured in vitro). DNA for the CDR3: TGTGCCAGCAGCTTGCTAGAAAGGCTAATGTACAATGAGCAGTTCTTC. Its translation: CASSLLERLMYNEQFF.